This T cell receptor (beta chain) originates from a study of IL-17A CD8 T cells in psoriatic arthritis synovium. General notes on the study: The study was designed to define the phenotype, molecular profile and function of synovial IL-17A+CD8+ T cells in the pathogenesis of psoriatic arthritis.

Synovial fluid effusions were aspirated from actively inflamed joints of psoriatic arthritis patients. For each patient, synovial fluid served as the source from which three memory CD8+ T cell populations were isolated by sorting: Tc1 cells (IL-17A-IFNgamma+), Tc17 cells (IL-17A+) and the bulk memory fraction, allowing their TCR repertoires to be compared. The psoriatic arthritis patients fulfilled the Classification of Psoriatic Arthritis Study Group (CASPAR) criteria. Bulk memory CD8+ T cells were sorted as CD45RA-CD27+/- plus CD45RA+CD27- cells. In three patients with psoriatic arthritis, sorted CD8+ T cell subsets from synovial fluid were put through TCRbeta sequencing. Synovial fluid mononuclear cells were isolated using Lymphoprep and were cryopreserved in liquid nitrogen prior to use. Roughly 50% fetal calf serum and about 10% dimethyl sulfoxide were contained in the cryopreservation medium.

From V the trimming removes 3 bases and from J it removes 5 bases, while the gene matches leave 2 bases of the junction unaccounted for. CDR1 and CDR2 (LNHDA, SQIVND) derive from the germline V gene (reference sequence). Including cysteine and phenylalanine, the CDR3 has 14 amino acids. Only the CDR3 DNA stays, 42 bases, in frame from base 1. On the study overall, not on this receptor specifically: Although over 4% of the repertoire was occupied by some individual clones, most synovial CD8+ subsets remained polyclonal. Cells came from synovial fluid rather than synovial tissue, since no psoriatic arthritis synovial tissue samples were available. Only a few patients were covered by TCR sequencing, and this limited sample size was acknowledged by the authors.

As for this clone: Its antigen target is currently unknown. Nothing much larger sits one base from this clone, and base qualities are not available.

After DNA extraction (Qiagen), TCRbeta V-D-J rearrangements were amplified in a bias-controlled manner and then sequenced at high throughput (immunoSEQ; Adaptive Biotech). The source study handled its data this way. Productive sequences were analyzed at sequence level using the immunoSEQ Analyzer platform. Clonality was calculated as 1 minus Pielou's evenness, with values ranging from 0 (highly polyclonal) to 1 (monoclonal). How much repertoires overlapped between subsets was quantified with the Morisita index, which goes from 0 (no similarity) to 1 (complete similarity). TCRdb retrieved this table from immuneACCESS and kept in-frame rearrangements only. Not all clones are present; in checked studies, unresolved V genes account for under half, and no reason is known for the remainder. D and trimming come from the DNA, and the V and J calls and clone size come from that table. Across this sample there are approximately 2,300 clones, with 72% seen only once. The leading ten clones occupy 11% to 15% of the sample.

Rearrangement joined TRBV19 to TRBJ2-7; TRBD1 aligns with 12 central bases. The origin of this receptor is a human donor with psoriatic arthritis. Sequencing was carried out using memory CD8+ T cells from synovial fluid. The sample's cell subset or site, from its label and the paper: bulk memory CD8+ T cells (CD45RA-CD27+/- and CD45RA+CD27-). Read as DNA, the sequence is TGTGCCAGTAGTATCGGGACAGGGGGCGACGAGCAGTACTTC. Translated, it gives CASSIGTGGDEQYF.